This TCR beta chain was sequenced during a study of cytomegalovirus exposure and HLA in healthy donors. About the study: Among the approximately 400 genotyped donors, 70% to 85% were placed in the Caucasian-associated ancestry cluster. Study-wide results and caveats: Later on, an analysis found that several of the most significant clusters appeared to be linked to common viral pathogens, which included parvovirus B19.

Notes on this clone: Antigen unknown.

Donors were ostensibly healthy at sampling, although undocumented immune exposures were probable. Researchers ran the PCR with 60 Vbeta and 13 Jbeta primers. Authors' processing steps: The count from a later analysis was 65 million to 90 million unique TCR beta chains, about 10 million of them shared. Using immunoSEQ multiplex PCR, the repertoire was profiled, and TCRdb retains in-frame clones only, with some absent. Clonal size and the V and J genes are those of that table, whereas D and trimming came from the DNA. The sample lists about 180,000 clones; approximately 79% were seen once. Per the germline V gene, CDR1 is SEHNR and CDR2 is FQNEAQ (reference sequence). The CDR3 covers 11 residues. The V end lost 9 bases, the J end lost 5 bases, and 11 bases lay between the germline ends.

The specimen sequenced was PBMCs. The receptor was isolated from a woman between 40 and 50 years old in good health and CMV-seronegative. V gene TRBV7-9 combines with J gene TRBJ2-7; tentative D call: TRBD2 (7 bases). CDR3 DNA sequence: TGTGCCAGTGGGGGGGGCAACGAGCAGTACTTC. It specifies CASGGGNEQYF.